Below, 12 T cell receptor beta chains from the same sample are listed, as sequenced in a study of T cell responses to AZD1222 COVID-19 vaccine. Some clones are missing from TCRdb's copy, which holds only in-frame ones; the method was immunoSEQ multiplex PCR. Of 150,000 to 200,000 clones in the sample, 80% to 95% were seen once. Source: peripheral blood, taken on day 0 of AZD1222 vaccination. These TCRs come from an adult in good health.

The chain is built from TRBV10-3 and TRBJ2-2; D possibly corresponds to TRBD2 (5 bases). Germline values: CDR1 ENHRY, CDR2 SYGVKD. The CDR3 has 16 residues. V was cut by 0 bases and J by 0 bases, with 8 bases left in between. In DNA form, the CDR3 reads TGTGCCATCAGTGAGTCGGGGAGTACGAACACCGGGGAGCTGTTTTTT. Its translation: CAISESGSTNTGELFF.

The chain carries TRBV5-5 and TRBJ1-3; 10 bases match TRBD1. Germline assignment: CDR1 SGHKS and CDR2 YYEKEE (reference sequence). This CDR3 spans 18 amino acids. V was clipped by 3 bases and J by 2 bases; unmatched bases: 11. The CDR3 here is CASSSYPNGQGAGNTIYF. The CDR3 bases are TGTGCCAGCAGCTCGTATCCGAACGGACAGGGGGCTGGAAACACCATATATTTT.

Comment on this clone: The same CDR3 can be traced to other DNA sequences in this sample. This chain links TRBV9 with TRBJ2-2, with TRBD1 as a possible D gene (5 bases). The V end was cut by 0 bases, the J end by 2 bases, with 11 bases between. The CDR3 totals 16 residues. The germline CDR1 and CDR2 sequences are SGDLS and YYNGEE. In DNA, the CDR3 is TGTGCCAGCAGCGTAGGGGGCAGGGCCAACACCGGGGAGCTGTTTTTT. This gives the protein CASSVGGRANTGELFF.

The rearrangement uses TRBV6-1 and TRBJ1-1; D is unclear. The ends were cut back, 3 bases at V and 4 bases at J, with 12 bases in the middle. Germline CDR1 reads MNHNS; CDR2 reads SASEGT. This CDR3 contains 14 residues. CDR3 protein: CASSEAARVTEAFF. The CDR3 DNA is TGTGCCAGCAGTGAGGCTGCACGAGTCACTGAAGCTTTCTTT.

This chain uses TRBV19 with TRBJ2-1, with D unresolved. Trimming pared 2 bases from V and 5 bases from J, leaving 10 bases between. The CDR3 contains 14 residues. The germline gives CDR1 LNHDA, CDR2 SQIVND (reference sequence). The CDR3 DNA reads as TGTGCCAGTAGTATAAAGGTGGGGAACAATGAGCAGTTCTTC. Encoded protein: CASSIKVGNNEQFF.

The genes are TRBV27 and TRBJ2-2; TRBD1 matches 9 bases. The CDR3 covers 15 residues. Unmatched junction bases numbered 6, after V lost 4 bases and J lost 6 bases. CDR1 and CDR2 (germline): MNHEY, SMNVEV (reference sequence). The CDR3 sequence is CASSSYRGRAGELFF. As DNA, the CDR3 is TGTGCCAGCAGTTCCTACAGGGGGCGTGCCGGGGAGCTGTTTTTT.

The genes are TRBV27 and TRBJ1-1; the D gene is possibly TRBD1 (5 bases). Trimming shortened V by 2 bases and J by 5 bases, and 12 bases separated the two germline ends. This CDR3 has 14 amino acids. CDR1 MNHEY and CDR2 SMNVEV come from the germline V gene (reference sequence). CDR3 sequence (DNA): TGTGCCAGCAGTTTAAGTAGGGGAGGGACTGAAGCTTTCTTT. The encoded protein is CASSLSRGGTEAFF.

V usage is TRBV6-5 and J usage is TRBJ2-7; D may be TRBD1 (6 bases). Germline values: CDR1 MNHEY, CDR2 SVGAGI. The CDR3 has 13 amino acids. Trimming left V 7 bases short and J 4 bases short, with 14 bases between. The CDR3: CASTPGQSYEQYF. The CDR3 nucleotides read TGTGCCAGCACCCCCGGACAGAGTTACGAGCAGTACTTC.

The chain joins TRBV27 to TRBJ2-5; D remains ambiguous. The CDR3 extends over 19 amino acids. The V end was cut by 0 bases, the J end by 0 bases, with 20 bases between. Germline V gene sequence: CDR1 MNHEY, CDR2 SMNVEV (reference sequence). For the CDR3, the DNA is TGTGCCAGCAGTTTATCGATACCCCAATATGGGCAGTACCAAGAGACCCAGTACTTC. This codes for CASSLSIPQYGQYQETQYF.

CDR3 sequence (DNA): TGTGCCAGCAGGTCACGGGGGGATTGGCAAGAGACCCAGTACTTC. Protein sequence: CASRSRGDWQETQYF. The rearrangement joins TRBV6-5 to TRBJ2-5; 7 bases match TRBD2. This CDR3 has 15 residues. Trimming cost V 6 bases and J 2 bases; bases outside gene matches: 9. Germline CDR1 reads MNHEY; CDR2 reads SVGAGI.

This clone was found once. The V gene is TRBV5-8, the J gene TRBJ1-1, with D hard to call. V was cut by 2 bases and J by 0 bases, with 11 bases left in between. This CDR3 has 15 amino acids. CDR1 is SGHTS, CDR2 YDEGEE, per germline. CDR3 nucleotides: TGTGCCAGCAGCTTTGGTTTCGGGATGAACACTGAAGCTTTCTTT. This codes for CASSFGFGMNTEAFF.

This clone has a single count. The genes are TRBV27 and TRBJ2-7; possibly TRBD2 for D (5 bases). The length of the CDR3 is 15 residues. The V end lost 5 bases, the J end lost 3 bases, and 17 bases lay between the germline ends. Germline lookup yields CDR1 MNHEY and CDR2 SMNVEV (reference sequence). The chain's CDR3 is CASSPGLAFLYEQYF. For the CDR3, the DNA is TGTGCCAGCAGTCCCGGACTGGCCTTCCTCTACGAGCAGTACTTC.